The rows below give T cell receptor beta chains drawn from one sample of a study of T cells in Graves' hyperthyroidism and ophthalmopathy. TCRdb ran MiXCR on the multiplex PCR reads and lists one entry per CDR3 protein. This table holds hundreds of thousands of distinct CDR3 sequences, 14% found once. The sample was blood. These receptor sequences come from a young woman with Graves' hyperthyroidism. Both conserved end residues are part of each CDR3. Each record gives: D gene, CDR3 length, clone size, V gene, J gene, CDR3 DNA, CDR3 protein. D genes are given only for firm matches. A row's size may be missing; if present it is once, few, many or a size class.

D: -
length: 13
size: -
V: TRBV29-1
J: TRBJ1-1
DNA: TGCAGCGTATCCCCTTTGGTAGGGGCTGAAGCTTTCTTT
CDR3: CSVSPLVGAEAFF

D: TRBD1
length: 15
size: few
V: TRBV28
J: TRBJ1-5
DNA: TGTGCCAGCAGTGGGAACAGGGGCGTAAATCAGCCCCAGCATTTT
CDR3: CASSGNRGVNQPQHF

D: -
length: 14
size: few
V: TRBV6-2/TRBV6-3
J: TRBJ2-7
DNA: TGTGCCAGCAGCCGGGACGAAGCACCCTACGAGCAGTACTTC
CDR3: CASSRDEAPYEQYF

D: -
length: 15
size: -
V: TRBV27
J: TRBJ2-2
DNA: TGTGCCAGCAGTGAGGACGGACGGACTGGCGGGGAGCTGTTTTTT
CDR3: CASSEDGRTGGELFF

D: -
length: 14
size: -
V: TRBV30
J: TRBJ1-1
DNA: TGTGCCTGGACCTTTGGGGGGCTCACTAATGAAGCTTTCTTT
CDR3: CAWTFGGLTNEAFF

D: -
length: 15
size: many
V: TRBV28
J: TRBJ1-1
DNA: TGTGCCAGCAGTTTGCTCAGGGAGAGGGGCACTGAAGCTTTCTTT
CDR3: CASSLLRERGTEAFF

D: -
length: 13
size: -
V: TRBV14
J: TRBJ2-7
DNA: TGTGCCAGCAGCCAAGTTCGAGGATACGAGCAGTACTTC
CDR3: CASSQVRGYEQYF

D: TRBD1
length: 18
size: many
V: TRBV7-8
J: TRBJ1-1
DNA: TGTGCCAGCAGCTTATTAAAGGGACAGGGGTTCGGGGAGGCTGAAGCTTTCTTT
CDR3: CASSLLKGQGFGEAEAFF

D: -
length: 20
size: few
V: TRBV6-1
J: TRBJ2-2
DNA: TGTGCCAGCAGTTACTCCAAAAAGGCGACTGGGGGGCTGTTGACCGGGGAGCTGTTTTTT
CDR3: CASSYSKKATGGLLTGELFF

D: TRBD1
length: 20
size: many
V: TRBV4-1
J: TRBJ1-5
DNA: TGCGCCAGCAGCCAAGGGATCTTGGGACAGGGCAAATTAGTAAATCAGCCCCAGCATTTT
CDR3: CASSQGILGQGKLVNQPQHF

D: -
length: 14
size: few
V: TRBV6-5
J: TRBJ1-5
DNA: TGTGCCAGCAGTTACGGGAATGCTGGCCAGCCCCAGCATTTT
CDR3: CASSYGNAGQPQHF

D: TRBD1
length: 15
size: few
V: TRBV2
J: TRBJ2-5
DNA: TGTGCCAGCAGGAAGGGACAGCCGGCAAAGGAGACCCAGTACTTC
CDR3: CASRKGQPAKETQYF

D: TRBD2
length: 15
size: many
V: TRBV27
J: TRBJ2-1
DNA: TGTGCCAGCAGTTTGTCAGGACTAGCGGACAATGAGCAGTTCTTC
CDR3: CASSLSGLADNEQFF

D: -
length: 13
size: few
V: TRBV5-1
J: TRBJ2-7
DNA: TGCGCCAGCAGCTTGGAGTCCCCAAAAGAGCAGTACTTC
CDR3: CASSLESPKEQYF

D: -
length: 14
size: many
V: TRBV11-2
J: TRBJ2-7
DNA: TGTGCCAGCAGCCTCCCGGGGAAGTCCTACGAGCAGTACTTC
CDR3: CASSLPGKSYEQYF

D: TRBD2
length: 13
size: many
V: TRBV27
J: TRBJ2-5
DNA: TGTGCCAGCAGACGAGCGGGAGGAGAGACCCAGTACTTC
CDR3: CASRRAGGETQYF

D: -
length: 11
size: -
V: TRBV29-1
J: TRBJ2-7
DNA: TGCAGCGTTGTTTCCGGCTACGAGCAGTACTTC
CDR3: CSVVSGYEQYF

D: -
length: 13
size: many
V: TRBV20-1
J: TRBJ2-3
DNA: TGCAGTGCTCAGAACGGGGGCACAGATACGCAGTATTTT
CDR3: CSAQNGGTDTQYF

D: TRBD1
length: 19
size: few
V: TRBV10-3
J: TRBJ2-7
DNA: TGTGCCATCAGTGCGGGAAAAAGGACAGGTATCTTCTACAACTACGAGCAGTACTTC
CDR3: CAISAGKRTGIFYNYEQYF

D: TRBD2
length: 17
size: -
V: TRBV9
J: TRBJ2-3
DNA: TGTGCCAGCAGCGCCGGGGGGGGGACCGCTTTTGGAGATACGCAGTATTTT
CDR3: CASSAGGGTAFGDTQYF

D: TRBD1
length: 16
size: -
V: TRBV6-1
J: TRBJ2-7
DNA: TGTGCCAGCAGTTACAGCGCCGGGACAGGATTCTACGAGCAGTACTTC
CDR3: CASSYSAGTGFYEQYF

D: TRBD1
length: 13
size: -
V: TRBV28
J: TRBJ1-1
DNA: TGTGCCAGCAGTTTAGTGGGAGACAGGGGAGCTTTCTTT
CDR3: CASSLVGDRGAFF

D: TRBD1
length: 15
size: few
V: TRBV28
J: TRBJ1-2
DNA: TGTGCCAGCAGTTCGGGGGACAGGGTTGGTTATGGCTACACCTTC
CDR3: CASSSGDRVGYGYTF

D: -
length: 18
size: -
V: TRBV29-1
J: TRBJ2-1
DNA: TGCAGCGTTGAAGCAAGAGAGCCGGGACTTCACAACTCCTACGAGCAGTTCTTC
CDR3: CSVEAREPGLHNSYEQFF

D: TRBD2
length: 18
size: many
V: TRBV3-1
J: TRBJ2-2
DNA: TGTGCCAGCAGCCAGGTCTTTGGAGCGGGAGGCCGCACCGGGGAGCTGTTTTTT
CDR3: CASSQVFGAGGRTGELFF

D: -
length: 13
size: few
V: TRBV24-1
J: TRBJ2-3
DNA: TGTGCCACCAGTGATTTGTTTGATGATACGCAGTATTTT
CDR3: CATSDLFDDTQYF

D: -
length: 19
size: many
V: TRBV28
J: TRBJ2-7
DNA: TGTGCCAGCAGTCCCACGGACAGTCTTAGGTTCGGGGGGTTCTGCGAGCAGTACTTC
CDR3: CASSPTDSLRFGGFCEQYF

D: -
length: 12
size: many
V: TRBV30
J: TRBJ1-1
DNA: TGTGCCTGGAGTGTAGACTACACTGAAGCTTTCTTT
CDR3: CAWSVDYTEAFF

D: TRBD2
length: 18
size: many
V: TRBV5-5
J: TRBJ2-1
DNA: TGTGCCAGCAGCTTGGGTGCTAGCGGGAGAAGGGCCTACAATGAGCAGTTCTTC
CDR3: CASSLGASGRRAYNEQFF

D: TRBD2
length: 16
size: many
V: TRBV11-2
J: TRBJ2-1
DNA: TGTGCCAGCAGCTTACTAGCGGGAGGAACGTACAATGAGCAGTTCTTC
CDR3: CASSLLAGGTYNEQFF